This TCR beta chain stems from a study of blood T cell repertoires in COVID-19. Overall study: Acute and convalescent COVID-19 samples came from the United States, Italy and Spain. The cDNA or gDNA used as material had been derived from T cells, B-cell-depleted T cells, or PBMCs.

The CDR3 has 14 residues. Unmatched junction bases numbered 13, after V lost 11 bases and J lost 8 bases. Seattle's enrolled individuals joined amid active infection and were then monitored longitudinally. In the source study's methods: The assay estimated nucleated cells by amplifying reference gene primers. Generated by immunoSEQ multiplex PCR, the TCRdb table keeps only in-frame clones and is missing some. V and J calls and clone size are those listed in that table; D and trimming were worked out from the DNA. The table includes roughly 100,000 clones, 80% to 95% detected once. The clonotype comes from a woman aged 45-65 years with COVID-19, enrolled during active disease. Sequenced: peripheral blood. This chain connects TRBV23-1 to TRBJ2-1; 9 bases are a match to TRBD2. TRBV23-1 is recorded as an ORF, its role being uncertain. The CDR3 protein is CAGLRLAAVDEQFF. As DNA, the CDR3 is TGCGCCGGGCTCAGACTAGCGGCCGTGGATGAGCAGTTCTTC.